These T cell receptor beta chains were read from a single sample in a study of metastatic and nonmetastatic thyroid tumors. TCRdb reassembled clones from the PCR reads with MiXCR. The repertoire consists of tens of thousands of clones, with roughly 20% occurring once and the leading ten covering roughly a sixth. Sequences were obtained from blood. The receptors originated from a female donor with papillary thyroid cancer or a benign thyroid nodule (not recorded which). Some clones in this sample may be carry-over from other donors' samples. The CDR3 runs from the conserved cysteine through the conserved F or W. D genes are given only for firm matches. Part of the rows lack a size; the others show once, few, many or a class for expanded clones.

clone_size	v_call	d_call	j_call	cdr3_nt	cdr3_aa
medium-sized	TRBV6-4	NA	TRBJ2-1	TGTGCCAGCAGTGGGGACTCTGGGTCGGATGAGCAGTTCTTC	CASSGDSGSDEQFF
many	TRBV30	TRBD1	TRBJ1-4	TGTGCCTGGAACAAAGGGACAGCCACAAGGGATGAAAAACTGTTTTTT	CAWNKGTATRDEKLFF
NA	TRBV6-1	TRBD2	TRBJ2-7	TGTGCCAGTCCTCCCAGCGGGATCTCCTACGAGCAGTACTTC	CASPPSGISYEQYF
NA	TRBV4-1	TRBD2	TRBJ2-7	TGCGCCAGCAGCCCAATGGGGAGGGCCCACGAGCAGTACTTC	CASSPMGRAHEQYF
few	TRBV28	NA	TRBJ1-2	TGTGCCAGCAGTTTATCCTACGGACTTGGCTGCACCTTC	CASSLSYGLGCTF
many	TRBV3-1	TRBD1	TRBJ1-6	TGTGCCAGCAGCCACCTGGACAGGGGGCTGAATAATTCACCCCTCCACTTT	CASSHLDRGLNNSPLHF
NA	TRBV6-4	TRBD2	TRBJ2-1	TGTGCCAGCAGTTACTCGGCTAGCGGGTATCACAATGAGCAGTTCTTC	CASSYSASGYHNEQFF
few	TRBV28	NA	TRBJ2-3	TGTGCCAGCAGTTACTCGAGCGGCACAGATACGCAGTATTTT	CASSYSSGTDTQYF
medium-sized	TRBV10-3	NA	TRBJ2-7	TGTGCCATCAGTGACCCACCCCGGGACTCCTACGAGCAGTACTTC	CAISDPPRDSYEQYF
NA	TRBV20-1	NA	TRBJ2-3	TGCAGTGCGGGGGGTGTAGGGTCAGATACGCAGTATTTT	CSAGGVGSDTQYF
NA	TRBV5-6	TRBD2	TRBJ2-1	TGTGCCAGCAGCCGGGGACTAGCGAGCTCCTACAATGAGCAGTTCTTC	CASSRGLASSYNEQFF
NA	TRBV7-2	TRBD1	TRBJ1-5	TGTGCCAGCAGTTTACAGGGGGGAAGCCAGCCCCAGCATTTT	CASSLQGGSQPQHF
many	TRBV6-1	NA	TRBJ1-1	TGTGCCAGCAGCCCACACCACCGGAACACTGAAGCTTTCTTT	CASSPHHRNTEAFF
few	TRBV27	NA	TRBJ1-4	TGTGCCAGCAGTTTATTTTTCTGGGACGAAAAACTGTTTTTT	CASSLFFWDEKLFF